The present entry profiles one T cell receptor beta chain with its context. As yet, its antigen is unknown. This sample is drawn from a study of cytomegalovirus exposure and HLA in healthy donors. A multiplex PCR was run with 60 Vbeta primers and 13 Jbeta primers. Sequenced by immunoSEQ multiplex PCR; TCRdb stores in-frame clones only, minus some. The sample lists around 210,000 clones; roughly four fifths were seen once. Study conclusions and caveats: Presence/absence analyses assumed roughly uniform sequencing depth across donors. The authors considered a cluster of highly shared sequence variants likely to be a sequencing artifact. In vitro assays verified that a few CMV-associated chains recognized CMV antigens specifically.

Germline loops: CDR1 WNHNN, CDR2 SYGVQD (reference sequence). The V and J ends lost 5 bases and 0 bases, in that order; junction bases with no gene match: 6. This CDR3 comprises 18 residues. Material for sequencing was PBMCs. The TCR sequence derives from a woman aged 40-49 years in good health and CMV-seronegative. The chain carries TRBV10-1 and TRBJ2-3; the match to TRBD2 covers 15 bases. CDR3 region: CASSRGLAGGFSTDTQYF. DNA of the CDR3: TGCGCCAGCAGTCGGGGACTAGCGGGAGGCTTTAGCACAGATACGCAGTATTTT.